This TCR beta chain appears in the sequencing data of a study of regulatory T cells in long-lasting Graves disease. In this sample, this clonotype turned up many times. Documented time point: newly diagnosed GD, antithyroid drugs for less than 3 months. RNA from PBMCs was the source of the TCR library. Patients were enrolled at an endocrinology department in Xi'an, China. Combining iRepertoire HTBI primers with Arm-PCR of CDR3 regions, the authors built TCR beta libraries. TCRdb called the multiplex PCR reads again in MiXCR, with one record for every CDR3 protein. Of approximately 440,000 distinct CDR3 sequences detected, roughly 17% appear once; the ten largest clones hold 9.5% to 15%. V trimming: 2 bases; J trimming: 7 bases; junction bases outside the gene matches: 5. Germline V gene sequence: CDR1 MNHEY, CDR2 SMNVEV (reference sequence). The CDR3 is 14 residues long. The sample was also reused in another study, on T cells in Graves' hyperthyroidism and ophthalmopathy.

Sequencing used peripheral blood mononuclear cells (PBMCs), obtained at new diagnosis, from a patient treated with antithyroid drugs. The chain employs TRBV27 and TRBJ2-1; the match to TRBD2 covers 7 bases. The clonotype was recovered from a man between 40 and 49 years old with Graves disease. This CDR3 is CASSLAGVSNEQFF. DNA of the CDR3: TGTGCCAGCAGTTTAGCGGGAGTGTCAAATGAGCAGTTCTTC.